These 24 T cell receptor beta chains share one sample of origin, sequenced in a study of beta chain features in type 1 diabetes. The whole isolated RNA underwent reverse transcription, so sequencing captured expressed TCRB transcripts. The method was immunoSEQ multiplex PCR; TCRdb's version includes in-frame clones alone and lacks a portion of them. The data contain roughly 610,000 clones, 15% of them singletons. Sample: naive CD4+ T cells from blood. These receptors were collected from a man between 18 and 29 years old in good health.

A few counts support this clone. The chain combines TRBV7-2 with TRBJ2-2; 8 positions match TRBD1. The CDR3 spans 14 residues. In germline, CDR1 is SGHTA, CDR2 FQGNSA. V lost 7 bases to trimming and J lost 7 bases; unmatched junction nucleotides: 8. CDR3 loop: CASTLDRVVGELFF. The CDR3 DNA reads TGTGCCAGCACATTGGACAGGGTCGTCGGGGAGCTGTTTTTT.

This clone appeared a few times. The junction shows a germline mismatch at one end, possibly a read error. CDR3 sequence reads: CAITGQGTDTQYF. The CDR3 DNA is TGTGCCATCACCGGACAGGGCACCGATACGCAGTATTTT. The chain links TRBV10-3 to TRBJ2-3; 8 bases are shared with TRBD1. The germline gives CDR1 ENHRY, CDR2 SYGVKD. This CDR3 contains 13 residues.

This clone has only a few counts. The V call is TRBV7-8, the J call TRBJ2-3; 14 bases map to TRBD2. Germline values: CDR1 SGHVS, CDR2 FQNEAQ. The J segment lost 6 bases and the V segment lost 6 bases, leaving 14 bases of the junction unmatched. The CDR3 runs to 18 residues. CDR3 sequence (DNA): TGTGCCAGCAGTTTTAGACTAGCGGGGGGGCCCGGTCCGGATACGCAGTATTTT. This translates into CASSFRLAGGPGPDTQYF.

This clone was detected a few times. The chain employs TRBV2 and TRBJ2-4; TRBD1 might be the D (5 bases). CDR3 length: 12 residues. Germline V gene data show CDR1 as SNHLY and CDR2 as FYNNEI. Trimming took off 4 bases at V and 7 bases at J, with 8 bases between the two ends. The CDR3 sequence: CASSVSGNIQYF. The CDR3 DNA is TGTGCCAGCAGTGTTTCAGGGAACATTCAGTACTTC.

For the CDR3, the DNA is TGTGCCAGCAGTTTAATCACAGATACGCAGTATTTT. This gives the protein CASSLITDTQYF. The gene calls are TRBV27 and TRBJ2-3; no clear D gene. This CDR3 has 12 residues. Germline-derived CDR1 and CDR2 are MNHEY and SMNVEV (reference sequence). The germline V and J ends were trimmed by 2 bases and 2 bases, with 2 bases remaining between them.

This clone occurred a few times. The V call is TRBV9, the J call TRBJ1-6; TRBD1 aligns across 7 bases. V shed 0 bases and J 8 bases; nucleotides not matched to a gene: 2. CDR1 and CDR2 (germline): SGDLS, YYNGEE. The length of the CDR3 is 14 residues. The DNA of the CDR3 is TGTGCCAGCAGCGTAGGGCAGGGGGATTCACCCCTCCACTTT. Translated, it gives CASSVGQGDSPLHF.

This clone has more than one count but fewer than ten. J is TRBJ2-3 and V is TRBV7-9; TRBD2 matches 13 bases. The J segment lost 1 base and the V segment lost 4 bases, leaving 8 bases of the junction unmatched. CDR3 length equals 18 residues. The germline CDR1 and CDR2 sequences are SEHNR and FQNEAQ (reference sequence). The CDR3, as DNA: TGTGCCAGCAGCTCCCAGGGACTAGCGGGGACCGGCACAGATACGCAGTATTTT. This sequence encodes CASSSQGLAGTGTDTQYF. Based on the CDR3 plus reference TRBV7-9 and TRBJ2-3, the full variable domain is DTGVSQNPRHKITKRGQNVTFRCDPISEHNRLYWYRQTLGQGPEFLTYFQNEAQLEKSRLLSDRFSAERPKGSFSTLEIQRTEQGDSAMYLCASSSQGLAGTGTDTQYFGPGTRLTVL.

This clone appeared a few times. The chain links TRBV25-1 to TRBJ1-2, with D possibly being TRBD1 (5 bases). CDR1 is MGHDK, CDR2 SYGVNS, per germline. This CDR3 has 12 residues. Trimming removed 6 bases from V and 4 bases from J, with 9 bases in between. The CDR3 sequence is CASSGDVYGYTF. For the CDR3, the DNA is TGTGCCAGCAGCGGGGACGTCTATGGCTACACCTTC.

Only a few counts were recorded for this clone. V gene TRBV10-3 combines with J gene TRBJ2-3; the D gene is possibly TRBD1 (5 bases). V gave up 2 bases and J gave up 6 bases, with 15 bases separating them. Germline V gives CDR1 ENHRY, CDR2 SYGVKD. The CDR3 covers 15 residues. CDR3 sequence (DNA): TGTGCCATCAGTGAGCAGCAGGGTAGAATGGATACGCAGTATTTT. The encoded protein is CAISEQQGRMDTQYF.

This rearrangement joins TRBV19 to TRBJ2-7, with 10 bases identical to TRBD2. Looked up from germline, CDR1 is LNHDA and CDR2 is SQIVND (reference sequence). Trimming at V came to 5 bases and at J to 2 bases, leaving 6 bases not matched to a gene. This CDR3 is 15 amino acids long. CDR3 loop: CASSFLAGATYEQYF. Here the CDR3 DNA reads TGTGCCAGTAGTTTTCTAGCGGGAGCCACCTACGAGCAGTACTTC.

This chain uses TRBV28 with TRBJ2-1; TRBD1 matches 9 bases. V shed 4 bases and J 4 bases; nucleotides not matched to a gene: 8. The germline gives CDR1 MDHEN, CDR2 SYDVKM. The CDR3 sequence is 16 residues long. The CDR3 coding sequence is TGTGCCAGCAGTTCCCCAGGGGACAGGGTATACAATGAGCAGTTCTTC. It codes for CASSSPGDRVYNEQFF.

DNA of the CDR3: TGTGCCAGTAGTATCCCCAGGCGGGACAAGACTGAAAAACTGTTTTTT. This sequence encodes CASSIPRRDKTEKLFF. This chain joins TRBV19 and TRBJ1-4, with D possibly matching TRBD1 (6 bases). V lost 3 bases and J 7 bases, leaving 18 bases between the germline ends. The CDR3 sequence is 16 residues long. Germline-derived CDR1 and CDR2 are LNHDA and SQIVND (reference sequence).

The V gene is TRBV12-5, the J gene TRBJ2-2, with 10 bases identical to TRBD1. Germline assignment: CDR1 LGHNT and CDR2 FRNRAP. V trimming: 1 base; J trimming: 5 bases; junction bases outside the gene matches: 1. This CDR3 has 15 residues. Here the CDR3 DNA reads TGTGCTAGTGGTTTGGGGGGACAGGGGACCGGGGAGCTGTTTTTT. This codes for CASGLGGQGTGELFF.

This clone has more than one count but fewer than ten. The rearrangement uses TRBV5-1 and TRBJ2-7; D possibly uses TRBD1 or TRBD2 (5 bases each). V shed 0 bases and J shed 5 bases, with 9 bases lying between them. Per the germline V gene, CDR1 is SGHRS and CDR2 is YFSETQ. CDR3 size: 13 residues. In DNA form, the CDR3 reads TGCGCCAGCAGCTTGGACGGGGCCAACGAGCAGTACTTC. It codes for CASSLDGANEQYF.

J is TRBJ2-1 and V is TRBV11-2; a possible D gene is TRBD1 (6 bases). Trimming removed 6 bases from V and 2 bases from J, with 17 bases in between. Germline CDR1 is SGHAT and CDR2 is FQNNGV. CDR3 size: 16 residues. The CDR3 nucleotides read TGTGCCAGCAGGACAATCCGGACAGCGACCTACAATGAGCAGTTCTTC. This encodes CASRTIRTATYNEQFF.

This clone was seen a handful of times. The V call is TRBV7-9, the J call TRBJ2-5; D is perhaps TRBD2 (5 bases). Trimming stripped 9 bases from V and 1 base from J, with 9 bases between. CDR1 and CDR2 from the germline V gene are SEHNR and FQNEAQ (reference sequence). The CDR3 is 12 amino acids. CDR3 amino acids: CASGRGQETQYF. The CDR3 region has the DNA TGTGCCAGTGGACGGGGCCAAGAGACCCAGTACTTC.

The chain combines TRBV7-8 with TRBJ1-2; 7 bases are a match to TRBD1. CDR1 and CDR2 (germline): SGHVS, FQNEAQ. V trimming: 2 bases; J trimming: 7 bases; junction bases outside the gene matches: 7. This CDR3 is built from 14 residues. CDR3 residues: CASSLPGQAGGYTF. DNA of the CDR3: TGTGCCAGCAGCTTACCCGGACAGGCGGGTGGCTACACCTTC.

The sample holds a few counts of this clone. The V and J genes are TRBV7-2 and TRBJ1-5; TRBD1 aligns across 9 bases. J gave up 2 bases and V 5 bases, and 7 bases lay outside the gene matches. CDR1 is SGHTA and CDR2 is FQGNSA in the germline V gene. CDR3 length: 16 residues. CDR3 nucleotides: TGTGCCAGCAGCCCAGAGACAGGGGGTGGCAATCAGCCCCAGCATTTT. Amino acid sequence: CASSPETGGGNQPQHF.

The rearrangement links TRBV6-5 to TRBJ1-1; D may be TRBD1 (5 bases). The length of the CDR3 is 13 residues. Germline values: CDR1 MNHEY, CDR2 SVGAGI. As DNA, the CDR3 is TGTGCGACGACCGGGACGCTGAACACTGAAGCTTTCTTT. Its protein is CATTGTLNTEAFF.

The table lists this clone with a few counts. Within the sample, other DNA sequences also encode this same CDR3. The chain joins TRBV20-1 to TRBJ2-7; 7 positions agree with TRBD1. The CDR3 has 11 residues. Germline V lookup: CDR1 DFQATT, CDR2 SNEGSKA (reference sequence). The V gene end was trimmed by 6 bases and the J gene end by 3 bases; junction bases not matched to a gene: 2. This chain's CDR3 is CSANRGYEQYF. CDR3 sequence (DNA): TGCAGTGCAAACAGGGGCTACGAGCAGTACTTC.

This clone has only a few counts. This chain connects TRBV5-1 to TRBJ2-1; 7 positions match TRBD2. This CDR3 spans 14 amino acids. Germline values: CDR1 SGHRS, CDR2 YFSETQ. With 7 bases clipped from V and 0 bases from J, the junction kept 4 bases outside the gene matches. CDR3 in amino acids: CASWRDYSYNEQFF. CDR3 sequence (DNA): TGCGCCAGCTGGCGGGACTACTCCTACAATGAGCAGTTCTTC.

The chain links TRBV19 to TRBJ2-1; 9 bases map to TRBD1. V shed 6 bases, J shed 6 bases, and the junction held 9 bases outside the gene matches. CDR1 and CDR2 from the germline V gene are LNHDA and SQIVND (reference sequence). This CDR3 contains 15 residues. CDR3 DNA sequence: TGTGCCAGTAGGTTCGGACAGGGGAATCCCAATGAGCAGTTCTTC. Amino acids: CASRFGQGNPNEQFF.

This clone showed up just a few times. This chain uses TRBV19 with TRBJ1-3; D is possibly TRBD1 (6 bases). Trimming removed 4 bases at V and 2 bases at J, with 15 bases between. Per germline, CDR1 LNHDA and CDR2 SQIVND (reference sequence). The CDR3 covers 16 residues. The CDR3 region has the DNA TGTGCCAGTAGTACCACGAGGAGGGGGACTGGAAACACCATATATTTT. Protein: CASSTTRRGTGNTIYF.

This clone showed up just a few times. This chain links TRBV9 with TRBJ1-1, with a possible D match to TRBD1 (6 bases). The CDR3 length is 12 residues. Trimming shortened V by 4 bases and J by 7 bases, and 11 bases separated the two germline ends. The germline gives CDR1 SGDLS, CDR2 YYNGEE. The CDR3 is CASSKLQGEAFF. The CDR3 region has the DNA TGTGCCAGCAGCAAATTACAGGGTGAAGCTTTCTTT.